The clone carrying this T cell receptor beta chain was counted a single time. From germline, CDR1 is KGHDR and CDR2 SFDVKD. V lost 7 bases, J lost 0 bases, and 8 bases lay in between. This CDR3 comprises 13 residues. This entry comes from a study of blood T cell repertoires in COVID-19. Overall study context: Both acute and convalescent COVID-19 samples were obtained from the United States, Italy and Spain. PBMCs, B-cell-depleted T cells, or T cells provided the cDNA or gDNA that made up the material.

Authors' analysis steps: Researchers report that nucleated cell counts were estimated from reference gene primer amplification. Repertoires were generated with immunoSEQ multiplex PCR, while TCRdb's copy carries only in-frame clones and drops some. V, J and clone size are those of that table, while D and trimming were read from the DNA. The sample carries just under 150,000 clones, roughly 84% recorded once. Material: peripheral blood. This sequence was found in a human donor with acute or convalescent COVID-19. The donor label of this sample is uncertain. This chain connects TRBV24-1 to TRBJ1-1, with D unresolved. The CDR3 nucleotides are TGTGCCACCAGCGGGAGCTTGAACACTGAAGCTTTCTTT. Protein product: CATSGSLNTEAFF.